This note documents a single TCR beta chain sequence. The target antigen is unknown. The data were produced by immunoSEQ multiplex PCR, yet TCRdb's version contains in-frame clones alone and is incomplete. The table records roughly 56,000 clones, around 81% of them present only once. These data are taken from a study of T cell responses to AZD1222 COVID-19 vaccine. Study-wide results and limits: A rise in Spike-specific TCR breadth and depth followed two AZD1222 doses. Donors were largely white British and mainly female; clonal diversity was possibly underestimated.

V gave up 4 bases and J gave up 0 bases, with 11 bases separating them. The CDR3 runs to 14 residues. Germline CDR1 reads SGHTS; CDR2 reads YDEGEE. Sequenced material: peripheral blood, taken 28 days after the second AZD1222 dose. The V gene is TRBV5-8, the J gene TRBJ2-7; no firm D call. The receptor comes from an adult who received the AZD1222 COVID-19 vaccine. DNA of the CDR3: TGTGCCAGCAGCCCTTATCCCCGCTCCTACGAGCAGTACTTC. This translates into CASSPYPRSYEQYF.